This entry concerns a single T cell receptor beta chain. Its cognate antigen is unknown. In germline, CDR1 is SNHLY, CDR2 FYNNEI. V was clipped by 11 bases and J by 6 bases, with 16 bases between them. This CDR3 is built from 13 residues. The sort gate was single viable CD3+CD4+CD8-CD45RO+ cells for memory CD4+ T cells. CD4+ T cells were isolated by positive magnetic selection. Method: immunoSEQ multiplex PCR; TCRdb's copy keeps in-frame clones and lacks some. The sample has some 44,000 clones; around 80% are singletons. This sample stems from a study of memory CD4+ T cells and cytomegalovirus serostatus. For the study at large: This sample comes from healthy Belgian adults, about nine CMV seropositive, around 26 seronegative.

General study results and limits: Each of fewer than 80 CMV-associated TCRbeta sequences occurred in one to five individuals.

V usage is TRBV2 and J usage is TRBJ2-2; no clear D gene. The sample comprised memory CD4+ T cells from blood. The sequence was collected from an adult in good health and CMV-seronegative. The CDR3 is CASSSLRSGELFF. The CDR3 nucleotides are TGTGCCTCATCCTCTCTCCGGTCCGGGGAGCTGTTTTTT.